A selection of T cell receptor beta chains follows, all from one sample in a study of molecular identifiers for immune sequencing clone quantification. One entry per CDR3 protein, called by TCRdb with MiXCR from the PCR reads. The sample records tens of thousands of distinct CDR3 sequences, approximately 17% being singletons. Sequenced input: naive CD8+ T cells from blood, with Jurkat cell RNA spiked in. The source is a human donor in good health. Some libraries in this study had Jurkat cell RNA spiked in. CDR3s include the opening cysteine and the closing phenylalanine or tryptophan. Fields, in order: J gene, D gene, clone size, V gene, CDR3 DNA, CDR3 protein. The D gene is left open where the match is weak. The size entry is marked missing in some rows and otherwise reads once, few, many or a size class.

>TRBJ1-5|TRBD1|many|TRBV2
TGTGCCAGCAGTGGGGGACAGGGGAGAAGGCCCCAGCATTTT
CASSGGQGRRPQHF
>TRBJ2-2|NA|NA|TRBV4-3
TGCGCCAGCAGCCAAGAACAGAAGGCCGGGGAGCTGCTTTTT
CASSQEQKAGELLF
>TRBJ2-7|NA|many|TRBV6-2/TRBV6-3
TGTGCCAGCAGATACAGGGACATAATGCACGAGCAGTACTTC
CASRYRDIMHEQYF
>TRBJ2-3|TRBD1|NA|TRBV27
TGTGCCAGCAGACCGGGGACAGGGAGGACAGATACGCAGTATTTT
CASRPGTGRTDTQYF
>TRBJ1-6|TRBD1|many|TRBV28
TGTGCCAGCAGTTTAGACAGGGGAAATTCACCCCTCCACTTT
CASSLDRGNSPLHF
>TRBJ1-1|TRBD1|NA|TRBV3-1
TGTGCCAGCAGGAAACAGGGGGCCGAAATTGAAGCTTTCTTT
CASRKQGAEIEAFF
>TRBJ2-7|NA|NA|TRBV20-1
TGCAGTGCTAGTGGGGGGACCCCCTTGACAGAGGCCTACGAGCAGTACTTC
CSASGGTPLTEAYEQYF
>TRBJ2-6|NA|many|TRBV5-6
TGTGCCAGCAGCGACCTGTACAACGTCCTGACTTTC
CASSDLYNVLTF
>TRBJ1-6|NA|many|TRBV4-1
TGCGCCAGCAGCCCAGGTGTCCGGACGGTTTCACCCCTCCACTTT
CASSPGVRTVSPLHF
>TRBJ1-1|NA|many|TRBV7-9
TGTGCCAGCAGCGAGACAAGGACAGACACTGAAGCTTTCTTT
CASSETRTDTEAFF
>TRBJ1-1|NA|many|TRBV19
TGTGCCAGTAGTATAAGTAGAGGACCCGAAGCTTTCTTT
CASSISRGPEAFF
>TRBJ2-5|NA|many|TRBV19
TGTGCCAGTAGTATAGGAACTGCAGCCCAAGAGACCCAGTACTTC
CASSIGTAAQETQYF
>TRBJ2-3|TRBD2|many|TRBV30
TGTGCCTGGACCTGGGGGGGGTCAGATACGCAGTATTTT
CAWTWGGSDTQYF
>TRBJ1-1|NA|many|TRBV12-3/TRBV12-4
TGTGCCAGCAGTTTTTGGGGAAACACTGAAGCTTTCTTT
CASSFWGNTEAFF
>TRBJ2-7|TRBD2|many|TRBV5-5
TGTGCCAGCAGCTTGGAAGGACTAGCGGAACCTCGGGCCGAGCAGTACTTC
CASSLEGLAEPRAEQYF
>TRBJ1-2|NA|many|TRBV20-1
TGCAGTGCTGGAAATCCGGAGACTAACTATGGCTACACCTTC
CSAGNPETNYGYTF
>TRBJ2-1|TRBD2|medium-sized|TRBV4-3
TGCGCCAGCAGCCAAGAAGGGAGACTAGCCGAGGCCTTCTTC
CASSQEGRLAEAFF